The sample holds a few counts of the clone carrying this T cell receptor (beta chain). Its antigen is not known. These data originate in a study of cytomegalovirus exposure and HLA in healthy donors. This CDR3 comprises 14 residues. V was pared by 2 bases and J by 2 bases, with 8 bases between. Germline V gives CDR1 SGDLS, CDR2 YYNGEE. PCR used 60 Vbeta primers and 13 Jbeta primers. Measured with immunoSEQ multiplex PCR; TCRdb has only the in-frame clones, and not every one. The profile covers 220,000 or so clones, with around 75% appearing a single time and 1.5% to 2% taken by the ten largest. Overall study results and limits: Other equally common chains were less clonally expanded than HLA-associated TCR beta chains, a later analysis showed. Whilst most TCR sequences proved rare, a subset of public TCRs occurred across many donors. It was approximately 150 TCR beta chains that were listed as cytomegalovirus-associated. Common viral pathogens seemed to be connected with several of the most significant clusters, according to a later analysis.

The sequence derives from a woman in her 30s in good health and CMV-seronegative. The chain employs TRBV9 and TRBJ2-1, with a weak D call TRBD1 (5 bases). The sequenced material came from PBMCs. The CDR3 protein is CASSVQGTYNEQFF. CDR3 coding DNA: TGTGCCAGCAGCGTTCAGGGAACCTACAATGAGCAGTTCTTC.